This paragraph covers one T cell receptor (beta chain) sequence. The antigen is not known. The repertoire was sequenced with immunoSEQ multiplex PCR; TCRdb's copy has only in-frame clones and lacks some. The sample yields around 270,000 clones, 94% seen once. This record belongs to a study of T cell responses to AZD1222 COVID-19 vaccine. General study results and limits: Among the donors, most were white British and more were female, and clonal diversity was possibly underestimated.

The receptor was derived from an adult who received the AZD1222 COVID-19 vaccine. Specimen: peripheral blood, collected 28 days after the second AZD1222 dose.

The CDR3 region is CASRGQGSHEQYF. As DNA, the CDR3 is TGTGCCAGCAGGGGACAGGGTTCCCACGAGCAGTACTTC. The chain has TRBV27 and TRBJ2-7, with TRBD1 matching over 9 bases. Germline CDR1 MNHEY, CDR2 SMNVEV (reference sequence). With 6 bases clipped from V and 5 bases from J, the junction kept 5 bases outside the gene matches. This CDR3 region has 13 residues.